The 3 T cell receptor beta chains listed next were all sequenced from one sample in a study of shared clonotypes between healthy human individuals. This table comes from immunoSEQ multiplex PCR, and its TCRdb copy is limited to in-frame clones, with some not included. The table lists millions of clones, just over 90% of them singletons. Material for sequencing was naive CD4+ T cells from PBMCs. Subset specified: CD45RA+ positively selected. The source of these receptors is a man aged 18 to 29 in good health. Some clones in this sample may be carry-over from other donors' samples.

The chain recombines TRBV29-1 with TRBJ1-4; 9 nucleotides line up with TRBD1. The CDR3 covers 16 residues. The germline V gene encodes CDR1 SQVTM and CDR2 ANQGSEA. V was clipped by 4 bases and J by 5 bases; unmatched bases: 11. CDR3 loop: CSVGGEVGQGNEKLFF. In DNA form, the CDR3 reads TGCAGCGTTGGGGGAGAGGTGGGACAGGGAAATGAAAAACTGTTTTTT.

With respect to this clone: Other DNA sequences within the sample encode an identical CDR3. V is TRBV5-4 and J is TRBJ2-2, with D possibly matching TRBD1 (6 bases). The CDR3 runs to 13 residues. The germline V gene encodes CDR1 SGHNT and CDR2 YYREEE (reference sequence). Trimming stripped 4 bases from V and 4 bases from J, with 8 bases between. The CDR3 sequence: CASSLQGTGELFF. DNA for the CDR3: TGTGCCAGCAGCCTACAGGGCACCGGGGAGCTGTTTTTT.

The chain employs TRBV27 and TRBJ2-7, with 9 bases that match TRBD1. Losses at the gene ends were 5 bases for V and 4 bases for J; bases not matched to a gene: 18. Per the germline V gene, CDR1 is MNHEY and CDR2 is SMNVEV (reference sequence). The CDR3 runs 18 residues. The CDR3 bases are TGTGCCAGCAGTCCACACCGTAACGGGACAGGGTCGCCTTACGAGCAGTACTTC. Protein sequence: CASSPHRNGTGSPYEQYF.